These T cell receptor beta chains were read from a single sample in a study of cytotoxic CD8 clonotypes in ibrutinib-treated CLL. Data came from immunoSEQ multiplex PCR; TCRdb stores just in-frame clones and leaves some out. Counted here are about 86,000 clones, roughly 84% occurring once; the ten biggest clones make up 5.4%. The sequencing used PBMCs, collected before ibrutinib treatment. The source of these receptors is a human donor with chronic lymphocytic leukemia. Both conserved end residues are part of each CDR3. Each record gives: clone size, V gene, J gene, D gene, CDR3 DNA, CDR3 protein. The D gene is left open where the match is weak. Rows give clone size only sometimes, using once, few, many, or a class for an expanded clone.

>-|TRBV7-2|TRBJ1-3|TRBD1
TGTGCCAGCAGGCAACCAGACAGGGGCTCTGGAAACACCATATATTTT
CASRQPDRGSGNTIYF
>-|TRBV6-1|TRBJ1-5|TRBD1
TGTGCCAGCAGGGGGACGACAGGGACCCATCAGCCCCAGCATTTT
CASRGTTGTHQPQHF
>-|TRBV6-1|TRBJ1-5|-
TGTGCCAGTGGCAGGGATCAGCCCCAGCATTTT
CASGRDQPQHF
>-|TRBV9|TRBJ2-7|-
TGTGCCAGCAGCGTAGCGGCAGGGGCCAAGACTACCTACGAGCAGTACTTC
CASSVAAGAKTTYEQYF
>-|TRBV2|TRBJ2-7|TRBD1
TGTGCCAGCAGGCCGGGACAGGGTCCTTCCTACGAGCAGTACTTC
CASRPGQGPSYEQYF
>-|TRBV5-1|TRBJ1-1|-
TGCGCCAGCAGCCTGGAGGGGATGAACACTGAAGCTTTCTTT
CASSLEGMNTEAFF
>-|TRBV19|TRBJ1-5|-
TGTGCCAGTAGTAACTTACTCCCGAACGAGGGACCCCAGCATTTT
CASSNLLPNEGPQHF
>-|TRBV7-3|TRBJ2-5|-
TGTGCCAGCAGTCCAGGGCAGGAAGAGACCCAGTACTTC
CASSPGQEETQYF
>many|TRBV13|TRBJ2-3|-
TGTGCCAGCAGCTCTGGCACAGATACGCAGTATTTT
CASSSGTDTQYF
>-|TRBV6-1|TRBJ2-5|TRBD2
TGTGCCAGCAGTGCCGGACTAGCGGGAGGGAAAGAGACCCAGTACTTC
CASSAGLAGGKETQYF
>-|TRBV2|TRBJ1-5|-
TGTGCCAGCAGATCACAGGGAGCTCATCAGCCCCAGCATTTT
CASRSQGAHQPQHF
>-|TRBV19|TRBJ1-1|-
TGTGCCAGTAGTCCCCACAGGGACAACTTTGAAGCTTTCTTT
CASSPHRDNFEAFF
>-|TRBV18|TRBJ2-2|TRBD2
TGTGCCAGCTCACCAGTCGGGGTAGCGGGAAACACCGGGGAGCTGTTTTTT
CASSPVGVAGNTGELFF
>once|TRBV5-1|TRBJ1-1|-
TGCGCCAGCAGCTTCAAAACAGGGAATGAGTCTCCTGAAGCTTTCTTT
CASSFKTGNESPEAFF
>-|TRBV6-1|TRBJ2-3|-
TGTGCCAGCAGTGAAGACGGGACAGATACGCAGTATTTT
CASSEDGTDTQYF
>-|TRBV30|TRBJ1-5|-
TGTGCCTGGAGTGTAGGCCTGGGGGGTAATCAGCCCCAGCATTTT
CAWSVGLGGNQPQHF
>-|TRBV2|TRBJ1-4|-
TGTGCCAGTATGGACCTGGCTGAAAAACTGTTTTTT
CASMDLAEKLFF
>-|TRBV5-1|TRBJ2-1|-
TGCGCCAGCAGCTTTGGACGCATATACAATGAGCAGTTCTTC
CASSFGRIYNEQFF
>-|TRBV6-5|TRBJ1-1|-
TGTGCCAGCAGCTTCCTGAACCAAAACCGGGCTTTCTTT
CASSFLNQNRAFF
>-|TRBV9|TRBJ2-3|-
TGTGCCAGCAGCGTCGGAGTGAGTACGACAGATACGCAGTATTTT
CASSVGVSTTDTQYF
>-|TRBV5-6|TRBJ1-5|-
TGTGCCAGCAGCCTACGATCAGACAGGTTCAATCAGCCCCAGCATTTT
CASSLRSDRFNQPQHF
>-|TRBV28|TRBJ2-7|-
TGTGCCAGCAGTTTCGGACAGCCCTACGAGCAGTACTTC
CASSFGQPYEQYF
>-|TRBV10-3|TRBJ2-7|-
TGTGCCATCAGTGAGTCAACTAGTAGTCAGTACTTC
CAISESTSSQYF
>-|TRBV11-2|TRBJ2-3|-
TGTGCCAGCAGCCGCCCCCCTGTTAGCGGCACAGATACGCAGTATTTT
CASSRPPVSGTDTQYF
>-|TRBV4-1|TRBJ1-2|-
TGCGCCAGCAGCCGCCCCAGGGGAGTGGATGGCTACACCTTC
CASSRPRGVDGYTF
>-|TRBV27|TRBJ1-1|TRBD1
TGTGCCAGCAGTACAGGGGGCCCGGGTAAAGAAGCTTTCTTT
CASSTGGPGKEAFF
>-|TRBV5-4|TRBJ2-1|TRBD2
TGTGCCAGCAGCTTCAGACTAGCGGACTACAATGAGCAGTTCTTC
CASSFRLADYNEQFF
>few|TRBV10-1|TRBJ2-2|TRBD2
TGCGCCAGCAGTGGGGACTATCCCACCGGGGAGCTGTTTTTT
CASSGDYPTGELFF